This T cell receptor beta chain originates from a study of T cells in Graves' hyperthyroidism and ophthalmopathy. The V and J ends lost 6 bases and 8 bases, in that order; junction bases with no gene match: 9. CDR3 length equals 14 residues. The germline CDR1 and CDR2 sequences are SNHLY and FYNNEI. RNA transcripts served as the template for amplifying TCR beta CDR3 regions. The HTBI primer set served for first-round RT-PCR of the TCR CDR3. One entry per CDR3 protein, called by TCRdb with MiXCR from the multiplex PCR reads. Here the sample spans hundreds of thousands of distinct CDR3 sequences, roughly 15% being singletons.

Source material: blood. This receptor was obtained from a woman aged 25-40 years with Graves' hyperthyroidism. The rearrangement uses TRBV2 and TRBJ2-1; 8 positions agree with TRBD2. The CDR3 coding sequence is TGTGCCAGCAGGGGGAGCGGGAGTCAGGATGAGCAGTTCTTC. Encoded protein: CASRGSGSQDEQFF.